Below, 15 T cell receptor beta chains from the same sample are listed, as sequenced in a study of blood T cell repertoires in COVID-19. Assay: immunoSEQ multiplex PCR; the TCRdb copy retains only in-frame clones and omits some. The sample has about 340,000 clones; over 70% are singletons. The sequencing sample was made of peripheral blood. The receptors were gathered from a man under 40 with active or convalescent COVID-19.

The V call is TRBV5-1, the J call TRBJ2-1; D unresolved. With 1 base removed from V and 9 bases from J, the gap between germline ends came to 11 bases. The germline V gene has CDR1 SGHRS and CDR2 YFSETQ. The CDR3 is made up of 13 amino acids. This CDR3 reads CASSLSPLSEQFF. The CDR3 DNA reads as TGCGCCAGCAGCTTGTCCCCACTCTCTGAGCAGTTCTTC. Full variable domain (outside the CDR3, taken from reference TRBV5-1 and TRBJ2-1): KAGVTQTPRYLIKTRGQQVTLSCSPISGHRSVSWYQQTPGQGLQFLFEYFSETQRNKGNFPGRFSGRQFSNSRSEMNVSTLELGDSALYLCASSLSPLSEQFFGPGTRLTVL.

The chain employs TRBV7-2 and TRBJ1-2; no clear D gene. The CDR3 is made up of 13 amino acids. V was cut by 0 bases and J by 4 bases, with 6 bases left in between. The germline gives CDR1 SGHTA, CDR2 FQGNSA. This CDR3 is CASSLAQFYGYTF. The CDR3 region has the DNA TGTGCCAGCAGCTTAGCGCAGTTCTATGGCTACACCTTC.

The V and J genes are TRBV4-3 and TRBJ1-1; D not resolved. CDR3 size: 13 residues. V was trimmed by 1 base and J by 5 bases, leaving 8 bases between them. Germline CDR1 reads LGHNA; CDR2 reads YSLEER. The CDR3 DNA follows: TGCGCCAGCAGCCAAGCTCGGTGGACTGAAGCTTTCTTT. It translates to CASSQARWTEAFF.

This clone was counted only a few times. The chain carries TRBV6-2 or TRBV6-3 and TRBJ2-7; 8 bases line up with TRBD2. Germline CDR1 reads MNHEY; CDR2 reads SVGEGT. J was trimmed by 4 bases and V by 4 bases; bases with no gene match: 6. This CDR3 is built from 14 residues. CDR3 residues: CASSFPGLGYEQYF. The DNA for the CDR3 is TGTGCCAGCAGTTTCCCGGGACTAGGGTACGAGCAGTACTTC.

This clone was detected only once. The genes are TRBV7-2 and TRBJ2-1, with 9 positions matching TRBD2. The CDR3 runs 16 residues. V was clipped by 0 bases and J by 2 bases; unmatched bases: 2. Germline V lookup: CDR1 SGHTA, CDR2 FQGNSA. This CDR3 is CASSLAASGAYNEQFF. In DNA, the CDR3 is TGTGCCAGCAGCTTAGCGGCTAGCGGGGCCTACAATGAGCAGTTCTTC.

The chain uses TRBV27 and TRBJ2-4; 7 bases are a match to TRBD1. The J segment lost 4 bases and the V segment lost 5 bases, leaving 5 bases of the junction unmatched. The CDR3 is made up of 14 amino acids. Germline CDR1 is MNHEY and CDR2 is SMNVEV (reference sequence). CDR3 DNA sequence: TGTGCCAGCAGTATCGACAGGGAGAAAAACATTCAGTACTTC. Its protein is CASSIDREKNIQYF.

The V and J genes are TRBV10-3 and TRBJ1-3; D gene ambiguous. Trimming cost V 8 bases and J 4 bases, with 6 bases left between them. The CDR3 is made up of 11 amino acids. CDR1 is ENHRY, CDR2 SYGVKD, per germline. CDR3 protein: CAIFGGNTIYF. For the CDR3, the DNA is TGTGCCATCTTCGGGGGAAACACCATATATTTT.

The chain links TRBV11-2 to TRBJ2-7, with 9 bases aligning to TRBD1. Germline V gives CDR1 SGHAT, CDR2 FQNNGV. The CDR3 loop spans 15 amino acids. V shed 2 bases and J 3 bases; nucleotides not matched to a gene: 5. Here the CDR3 reads CASSLSPGQGYEQYF. DNA of the CDR3: TGTGCCAGCAGCTTATCCCCGGGACAGGGCTACGAGCAGTACTTC. Combining the CDR3 with reference TRBV11-2 and TRBJ2-7 gives the whole variable domain EAGVAQSPRYKIIEKRQSVAFWCNPISGHATLYWYQQILGQGPKLLIQFQNNGVVDDSQLPKDRFSAERLKGVDSTLKIQPAKLEDSAVYLCASSLSPGQGYEQYFGPGTRLTVT.

The V gene is TRBV15, the J gene TRBJ2-3; TRBD2 aligns across 8 bases. The junction had 3 bases not matched to a gene; V was cut back by 6 bases and J by 4 bases. CDR3 length: 13 residues. Germline values: CDR1 LNHNV, CDR2 YYDKDF (reference sequence). As DNA, the CDR3 is TGTGCCACCAGTACGGGGGGGCCAGATACGCAGTATTTT. Translated: CATSTGGPDTQYF.

This rearrangement joins TRBV6-5 to TRBJ2-4, with D possibly being TRBD1 (6 bases). The germline V gene encodes CDR1 MNHEY and CDR2 SVGAGI. CDR3 length: 14 residues. Trimming stripped 5 bases from V and 6 bases from J, with 14 bases between. The CDR3 sequence: CASSRSRTVNIQYF. The CDR3 nucleotides read TGTGCCAGCAGTCGGAGCCGGACAGTAAACATTCAGTACTTC.

The chain combines TRBV7-8 with TRBJ2-1; D may be TRBD2 (6 bases). The ends were cut back, 1 base at V and 9 bases at J, with 7 bases in the middle. This CDR3 comprises 12 residues. Germline loops: CDR1 SGHVS, CDR2 FQNEAQ. DNA of the CDR3: TGTGCCAGCAGCTTAGGACTAGGTGAGCAGTTCTTC. Amino acids: CASSLGLGEQFF.

This chain connects TRBV6-2 or TRBV6-3 to TRBJ1-5; D call uncertain. Germline CDR1 reads MNHEY; CDR2 reads SVGEGT. There are 13 residues in the CDR3. V was trimmed by 2 bases and J by 4 bases, leaving 6 bases between them. The CDR3 nucleotides read TGTGCCAGCAGTTACGAGGGTAATCAGCCCCAGCATTTT. This sequence encodes CASSYEGNQPQHF.

Note on this clone: This same CDR3 is encoded by further DNA sequences in the sample. The chain joins TRBV18 to TRBJ2-7; 9 bases align to TRBD2. Germline V CDR1 and CDR2: KGHSH, LQKENI. After removal of 3 bases from V and 6 bases from J, the junction contained 6 bases not matched to a gene. This CDR3 spans 14 amino acids. The CDR3 reads CASSPGLAGSEQYF. CDR3 coding DNA: TGTGCCAGCTCACCGGGACTAGCCGGGAGCGAGCAGTACTTC.

CDR3 DNA sequence: TGTGCCAGCAGCCCCGGACTGACAGCGGGAGCCAAAAACATTCAGTACTTC. Its protein product is CASSPGLTAGAKNIQYF. The chain has TRBV7-2 and TRBJ2-4; weak D call: TRBD2 (6 bases). The CDR3 runs to 17 residues. The germline gives CDR1 SGHTA, CDR2 FQGNSA. V dropped 5 bases and J dropped 0 bases, with 17 bases sitting between them. The variable domain in full, completed from reference TRBV7-2 and TRBJ2-4, reads GAGVSQSPSNKVTEKGKDVELRCDPISGHTALYWYRQSLGQGLEFLIYFQGNSAPDKSGLPSDRFSAERTGGSVSTLTIQRTQQEDSAVYLCASSPGLTAGAKNIQYFGAGTRLSVL.

The chain is built from TRBV4-2 and TRBJ2-1; 7 bases line up with TRBD2. The length of the CDR3 is 13 residues. CDR1 is LGHNA, CDR2 YNFKEQ, per germline. V lost 3 bases and J lost 8; bases outside the gene matches: 4. CDR3 DNA sequence: TGTGCCAGCAGCCAGTTAGCGGGTGATGAGCAGTTCTTC. This translates into CASSQLAGDEQFF.